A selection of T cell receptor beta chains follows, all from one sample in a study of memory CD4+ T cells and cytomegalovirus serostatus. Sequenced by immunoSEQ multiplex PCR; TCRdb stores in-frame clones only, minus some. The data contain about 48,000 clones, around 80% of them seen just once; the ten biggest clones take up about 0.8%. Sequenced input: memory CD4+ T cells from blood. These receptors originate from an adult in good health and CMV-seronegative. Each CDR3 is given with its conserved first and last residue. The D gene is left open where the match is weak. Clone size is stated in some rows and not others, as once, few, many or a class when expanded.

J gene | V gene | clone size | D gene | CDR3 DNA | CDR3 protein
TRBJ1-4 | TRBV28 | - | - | TGTGCCAGCAGTTCAGGGGACCTTAATGAAAAACTGTTTTTT | CASSSGDLNEKLFF
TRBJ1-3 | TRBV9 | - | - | TGTGCCAGCAGCGTAGGAGGCGGGGGCTATGGAAACACCATATATTTT | CASSVGGGGYGNTIYF
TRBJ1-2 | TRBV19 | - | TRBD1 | TGTGCCAGTAGTATAGACCGGGACAGGGCCAACTATGGCTACACCTTC | CASSIDRDRANYGYTF
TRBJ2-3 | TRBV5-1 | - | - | TGCGCCAGCAGCCCGGAGGTTGGGGGGTACACAGATACGCAGTATTTT | CASSPEVGGYTDTQYF
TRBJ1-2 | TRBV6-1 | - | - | TGTGCCAGCGGGGGGCTCGATGGCTACACCTTC | CASGGLDGYTF
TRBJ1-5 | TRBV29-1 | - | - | TGCAGCGTTGTAATCGGAACCACGGGCAATCAGCCCCAGCATTTT | CSVVIGTTGNQPQHF
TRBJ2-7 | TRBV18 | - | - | TGTGCCAGCTCACAAGTAACCCACTACGAGCAGTACTTC | CASSQVTHYEQYF
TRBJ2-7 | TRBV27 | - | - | TGTGCCACCGCGGCCAGAATAGTAGGGTTCTACGAGCAGTACTTC | CATAARIVGFYEQYF
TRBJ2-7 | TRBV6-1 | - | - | TGTGCCAGCAGTGGAAGGGGCGGGCTCTCCTACGAGCAGTACTTC | CASSGRGGLSYEQYF
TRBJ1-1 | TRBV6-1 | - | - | TGTGCCAGCGCGGACACTGAAGCTTTCTTT | CASADTEAFF
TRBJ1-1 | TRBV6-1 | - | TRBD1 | TGTGCCAGCTGGACAGGGTCGGGTGAAGCTTTCTTT | CASWTGSGEAFF
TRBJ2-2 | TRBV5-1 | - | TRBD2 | TGCGCCAGCAGCTCGGCGGGGGGGCCGTACACCGGGGAGCTGTTTTTT | CASSSAGGPYTGELFF
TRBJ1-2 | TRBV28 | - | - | TGTGCCAGCTCTACGCAGGGAGGTGCGAACTATGGCTACACCTTC | CASSTQGGANYGYTF
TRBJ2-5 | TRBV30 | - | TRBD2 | TGTGCCTCCGGCGGGCTAGCGGGAGTGGGGGAGACCCAGTACTTC | CASGGLAGVGETQYF
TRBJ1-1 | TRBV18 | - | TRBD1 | TGTGCCAGCTCACCTACGACAGGGCCCTTCCTTGAAGCTTTCTTT | CASSPTTGPFLEAFF
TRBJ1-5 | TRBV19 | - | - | TGTGCCAGTAGTCCTACGGAGAATCAGCCCCAGCATTTT | CASSPTENQPQHF
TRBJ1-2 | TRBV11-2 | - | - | TGTGCCAGCAGCCCTGGACAGGGCTACACCTTC | CASSPGQGYTF
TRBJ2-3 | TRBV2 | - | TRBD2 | TGTGCCAGCAGTCCAAGACTAGCGGGGTCTTCTAGCACAGATACGCAGTATTTT | CASSPRLAGSSSTDTQYF
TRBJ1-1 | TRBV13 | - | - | TGTGCCAGCAGCTTAGGCCGGGGGCCCCTTGGGACTGAAGCTTTCTTT | CASSLGRGPLGTEAFF
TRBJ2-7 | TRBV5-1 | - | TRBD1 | TGCGCCAGCAGCTTGGCCGGACAGGGTTACAACGAGCAGTACTTC | CASSLAGQGYNEQYF
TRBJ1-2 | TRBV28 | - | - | TGTGCCAGCAGTTTCGGGGTTACTAACTATGGCTACACCTTC | CASSFGVTNYGYTF
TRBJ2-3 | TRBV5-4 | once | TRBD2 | TGTGCCAGCAGCTTGGGCCTAGCGGGAGGGACAGATACGCAGTATTTT | CASSLGLAGGTDTQYF
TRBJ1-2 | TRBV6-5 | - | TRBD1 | TGTGCCAGCAGCCCTGGACAGGCCTACTATGGCTACACCTTC | CASSPGQAYYGYTF
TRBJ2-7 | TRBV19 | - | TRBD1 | TGTGCCAGTAGTCCCCGACAGGGGTTAGGCGAGCAGTACTTC | CASSPRQGLGEQYF
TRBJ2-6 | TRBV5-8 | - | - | TGTGCCAGCAGCTGGCGGGCTTCGGGGTCTGGGGCCAACGTCCTGACTTTC | CASSWRASGSGANVLTF
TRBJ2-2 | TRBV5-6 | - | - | TGTGCCAGCAGCCAACTAGGGAAAAACACCGGGGAGCTGTTTTTT | CASSQLGKNTGELFF
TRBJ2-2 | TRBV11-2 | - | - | TGTGCCAGCAGCTTACGGGGCTTTAACACCGGGGAGCTGTTTTTT | CASSLRGFNTGELFF
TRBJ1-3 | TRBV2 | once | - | TGTGCCAGCTCTCCTGGAAACACCATATATTTT | CASSPGNTIYF
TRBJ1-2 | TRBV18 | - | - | TGTGCCAGCTCACCACAGTCAGGGAACGAAGGCTACACCTTC | CASSPQSGNEGYTF
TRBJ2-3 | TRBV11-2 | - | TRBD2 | TGTGCCAGCAGTTTTAGCGGGGGGGCACGAGGCACAGATACGCAGTATTTT | CASSFSGGARGTDTQYF
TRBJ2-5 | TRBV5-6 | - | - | TGTGCCAGCAGCTCCCAGGGATTACAAGAGACCCAGTACTTC | CASSSQGLQETQYF
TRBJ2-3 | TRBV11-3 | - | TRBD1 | TGTGCCAGCAGCTTAGGCCGGACAGGGGGCGCGGCAGATACGCAGTATTTT | CASSLGRTGGAADTQYF
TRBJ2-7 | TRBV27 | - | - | TGTGCCAGCAGTTTATCTCTGCGGGGATCCTACGAGCAGTACTTC | CASSLSLRGSYEQYF
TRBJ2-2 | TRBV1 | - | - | TGCACCAGCAGCCAACGCCCCCCCTGTGGGGCCGGGGAGCTGTTTTTT | CTSSQRPPCGAGELFF
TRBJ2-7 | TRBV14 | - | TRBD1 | TGTGCCAGCAGCCTAGTCCGGGACAGGGGGCCTGGGCAGTACTTC | CASSLVRDRGPGQYF
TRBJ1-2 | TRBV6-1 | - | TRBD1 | TGTGCCAGCAGTAAATCCGGGACAGGGGGATATGGCTACACCTTC | CASSKSGTGGYGYTF
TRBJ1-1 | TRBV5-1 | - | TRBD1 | TGCGCCAGCAGCTCTACAGGGGGGCTTGAAGCTTTCTTT | CASSSTGGLEAFF
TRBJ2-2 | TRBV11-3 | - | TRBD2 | TGTGCCAGCAGCCCGGGGGGGCGCACCGGGGAGCTGTTTTTT | CASSPGGRTGELFF
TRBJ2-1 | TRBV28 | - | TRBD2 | TGTGCCAGCAGCCCCTGGGGGACTAGTAGGGACAATGAGCAGTTCTTC | CASSPWGTSRDNEQFF
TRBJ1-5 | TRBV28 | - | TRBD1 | TGTGCCAGCAGTCCACGTACCCTCACAGGGGGGAATCAGCCCCAGCATTTT | CASSPRTLTGGNQPQHF
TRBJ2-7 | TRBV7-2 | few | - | TGTGCCAGCAGTCCCGGTCCTGGGTACGAGCAGTACTTC | CASSPGPGYEQYF
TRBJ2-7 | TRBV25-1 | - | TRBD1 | TGTGCCAGCAGTGTGAACGGACAGGCCTACGAGCAGTACTTC | CASSVNGQAYEQYF
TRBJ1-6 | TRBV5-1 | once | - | TGCGCCAGCAGCTTTTCTACAGGACGGGGAAATTCACCCCTCCACTTT | CASSFSTGRGNSPLHF
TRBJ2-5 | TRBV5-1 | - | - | TGCGCCAGCAGCTTTGGACCACAAGAGACCCAGTACTTC | CASSFGPQETQYF
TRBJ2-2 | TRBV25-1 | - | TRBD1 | TGTGCCAGCAGTGACGCCGGGACAGCGAACACCGGGGAGCTGTTTTTT | CASSDAGTANTGELFF
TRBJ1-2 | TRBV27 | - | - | TGTGCCAGCAGTTTATTAGGACAGCCAGCTAACTATGGCTACACCTTC | CASSLLGQPANYGYTF
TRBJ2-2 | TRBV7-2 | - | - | TGTGCCAGCAGCTTAGGAATCCGGGGGTCCTCCACCGGGGAGCTGTTTTTT | CASSLGIRGSSTGELFF
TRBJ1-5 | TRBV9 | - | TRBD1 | TGTGCCAGCAGCCAAGGGACAGGGTCTCAGCCCCAGCATTTT | CASSQGTGSQPQHF
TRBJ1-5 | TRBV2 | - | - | TGTGCCAGCAGTGACCTCACAGGAGGGGTGCAGCCCCAGCATTTT | CASSDLTGGVQPQHF